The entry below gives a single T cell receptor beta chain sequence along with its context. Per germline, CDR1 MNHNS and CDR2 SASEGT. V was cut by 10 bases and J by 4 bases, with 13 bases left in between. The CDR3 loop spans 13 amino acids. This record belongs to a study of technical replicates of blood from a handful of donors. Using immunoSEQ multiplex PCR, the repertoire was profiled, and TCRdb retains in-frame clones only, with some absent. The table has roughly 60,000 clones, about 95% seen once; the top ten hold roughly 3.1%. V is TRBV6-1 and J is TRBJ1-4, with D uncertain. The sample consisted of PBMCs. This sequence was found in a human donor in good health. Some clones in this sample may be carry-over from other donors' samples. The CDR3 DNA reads TGTGCCACCCAGGAGGTCTATAATGAAAAACTGTTTTTT. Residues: CATQEVYNEKLFF.